This T cell receptor (beta chain) is from a study of blood T cell repertoires in COVID-19. This table comes from immunoSEQ multiplex PCR, and its TCRdb copy is limited to in-frame clones, with some not included. The table has over 150,000 clones, roughly 80% seen once. V lost 3 bases to trimming and J lost 0 bases, with 8 bases between them. Germline assignment: CDR1 GTSNPN and CDR2 SVGIG (reference sequence). The CDR3 totals 13 residues. Specimen: peripheral blood. The V call is TRBV30, the J call TRBJ1-1; D is perhaps TRBD1 (5 bases). The clonotype comes from a human donor in a cohort sampled during active COVID-19. The CDR3 is CAWRTVMNTEAFF. The CDR3 DNA reads as TGTGCCTGGAGGACAGTCATGAACACTGAAGCTTTCTTT.